This T cell receptor (beta chain) was documented in a study of T-cell memory formation after mild COVID-19. Study conclusions and caveats: Clones contracting across day 15 to 85 had a balanced CD4/CD8 profile; later expanding clones leaned CD4+.

Each CDR3 protein is one row after TCRdb ran MiXCR on the 5' RACE reads. The profile shows about 400,000 distinct CDR3 sequences, 20% to 25% of them singletons. V lost 6 bases to trimming and J lost 7 bases, with 13 bases between them. The CDR3 loop spans 12 amino acids. Comment on this clonotype: As yet, its antigen is unknown.

V and J are TRBV12-3 or TRBV12-4 and TRBJ2-7; D call uncertain. The origin of this receptor is an adult woman who had mild COVID-19 (a few samples of this study predate the infection). Cell type and time point are not known. Sequencing was done on a sample of PBMCs or a T cell subset sorted from them (not recorded which). This CDR3 reads CASSLGWREQYF. CDR3 nucleotides: TGTGCCAGCAGCCTGGGATGGAGAGAGCAGTACTTC.